This T cell receptor beta chain was sequenced for a study of T-cell reconstitution after alpha-beta-depleted transplantation in children. The junction had 17 bases not matched to a gene; V was cut back by 3 bases and J by 3 bases. This CDR3 comprises 18 residues. Per the germline V gene, CDR1 is MDHEN and CDR2 is SYDVKM. This sample's TCRbeta library carried unique molecular identifier barcodes. TCRdb redid the calling of the PCR reads with MiXCR, one entry per CDR3 protein. The table lists around 250,000 distinct CDR3 sequences, roughly 24% of them singletons. This sample comprised PBMCs, obtained before TCRalphabeta/CD19-depleted stem cell transplant. V and J are TRBV28 and TRBJ2-7; 7 bases are shared with TRBD1. The clonotype originates from a girl aged 2 to 10 with Fanconi anemia, due to receive a stem cell transplant. For the CDR3, the DNA is TGTGCCAGCAGTTTCGTAAGCTTACAGGACAGGTTTAACTACGAGCAGTACTTC. Translating it yields CASSFVSLQDRFNYEQYF.